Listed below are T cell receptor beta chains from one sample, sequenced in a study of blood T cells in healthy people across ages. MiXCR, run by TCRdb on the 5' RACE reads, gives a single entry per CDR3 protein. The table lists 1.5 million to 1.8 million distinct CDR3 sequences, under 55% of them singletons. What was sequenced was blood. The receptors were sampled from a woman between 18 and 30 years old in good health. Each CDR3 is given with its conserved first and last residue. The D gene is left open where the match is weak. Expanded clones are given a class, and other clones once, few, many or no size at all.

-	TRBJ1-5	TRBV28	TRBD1	TGTGCCAGCAGTCCTAGGACAGGGGGTTTTTTGCAGCCCCAGCATTTT	CASSPRTGGFLQPQHF
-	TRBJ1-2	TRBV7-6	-	TGTGCCAGCAGCTTTAGCGGACAATATGGCTACACCTTC	CASSFSGQYGYTF
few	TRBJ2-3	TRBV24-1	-	TGTGCCACCAGTGATCGGTGGGGGGCCACAGATACGCAGTATTTT	CATSDRWGATDTQYF
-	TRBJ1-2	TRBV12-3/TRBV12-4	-	TGTGCCAGCGCTTACCCGGGAAACTATGGCTACACCTTC	CASAYPGNYGYTF
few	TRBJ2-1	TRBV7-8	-	TGTGCCAGCAGCTCTGGGACTCTCTCCTACAATGAGCAGTTCTTC	CASSSGTLSYNEQFF
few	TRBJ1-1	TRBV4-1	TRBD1	TGCGCCAGCAGCCCCCCGGGACAGAGGAACACTGAAGCTTTCTTT	CASSPPGQRNTEAFF
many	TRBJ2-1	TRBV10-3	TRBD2	TGTGCCATCAGTGAGGGTAGCGGGAGGTCCTACAATGAGCAGTTCTTC	CAISEGSGRSYNEQFF
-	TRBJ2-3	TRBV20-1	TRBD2	TGCAGTGCTAGAGGGGGAGGCGGGGGGATCACAGATACGCAGTATTTT	CSARGGGGGITDTQYF
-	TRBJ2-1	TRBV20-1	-	TGCAGTGCTAGAGAGGGGGGGCCGGGGAACAATGAGCAGTTCTTC	CSAREGGPGNNEQFF
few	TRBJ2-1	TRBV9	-	TGTGCCAGCAGCGTACTAGCGAAAAACAATGAGCAGTTCTTC	CASSVLAKNNEQFF
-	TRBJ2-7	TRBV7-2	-	TGTGCCAGCAGCTTAGCGTCCGTGGGGCACTACGAGCAGTACTTC	CASSLASVGHYEQYF
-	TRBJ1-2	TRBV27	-	TGTGCCAGCAGTTTATCCCTGGGCACCTATGGCTACACCTTC	CASSLSLGTYGYTF
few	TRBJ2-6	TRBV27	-	TGTGCCAGCAGTTTAGGACTATCGGCCTCTGGGGCCAACGTCCTGACTTTC	CASSLGLSASGANVLTF
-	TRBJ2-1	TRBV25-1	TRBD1	TGTGCCAGCAGTGTAGCCCCTAACGGGACAGCGCCTTACAATGAGCAGTTCTTC	CASSVAPNGTAPYNEQFF
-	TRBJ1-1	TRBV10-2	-	TGCGCCAGCAGTGAGAGGGGGGGCTGGGCTTTCTTT	CASSERGGWAFF
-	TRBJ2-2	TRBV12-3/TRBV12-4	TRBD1	TGTGCCAGCAGTCTCCGAGGGACAGCCCCGAACACCGGGGAGCTGTTTTTT	CASSLRGTAPNTGELFF
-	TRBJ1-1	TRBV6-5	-	TGTGCCAGCAGTTACTCTCGACGCTTGAACACTGAAGCTTTCTTT	CASSYSRRLNTEAFF
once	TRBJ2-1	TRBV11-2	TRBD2	TGTGCCAGCAGCCCGTCGGGGGGGTTAAATGAGCAGTTCTTC	CASSPSGGLNEQFF
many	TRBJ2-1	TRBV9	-	TGTGCCAGCAGCTCAAGGGAGGAGAAAAATGAGCAGTTCTTC	CASSSREEKNEQFF
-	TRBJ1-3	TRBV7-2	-	TGTGCCAGCAGCTTAGGGACAGCTGGAAACACCATATATTTT	CASSLGTAGNTIYF
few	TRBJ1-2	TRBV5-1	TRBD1	TGCGCCAGTACTGGAGGGGGCGCCGACTATGGCTACACCTTC	CASTGGGADYGYTF
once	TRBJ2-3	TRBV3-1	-	TGTGCCAGCAGCCATGTACTAGAACCCGTCACAGATACGCGGTATTTT	CASSHVLEPVTDTRYF
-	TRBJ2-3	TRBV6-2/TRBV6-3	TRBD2	TGTGCCAGCAGTCGGACCGGGCAAATAGCGGGAGTGCCAGATACGCAGTATTTT	CASSRTGQIAGVPDTQYF
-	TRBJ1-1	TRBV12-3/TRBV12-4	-	TGTGCCAGCACCACAGGGTCCCAAGCTTTCTTT	CASTTGSQAFF
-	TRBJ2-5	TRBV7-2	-	TGTGCCAGCAGCTTAGAAGGCGCGTTGCTTGGGACCCAGTACTTC	CASSLEGALLGTQYF
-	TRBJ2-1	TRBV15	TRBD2	TGTGCCACCAGCGAGTGGAGGAGCGGGGGGAGCAATGAGCAGTTCTTC	CATSEWRSGGSNEQFF